These T cell receptor beta chains were read from a single sample in a study of blood T cell repertoires in COVID-19. The assay was immunoSEQ multiplex PCR, and TCRdb's table has in-frame clones only and misses some. The sample comprises about 200,000 clones, approximately 88% of which are singletons, and roughly 6% rests with the top ten. The sequencing sample was made of peripheral blood. These receptors came from a man between 60 and 75 years old who had recovered from COVID-19. Both conserved end residues are trimmed from each CDR3.

j_call,v_call,cdr3_length,cdr3_aa
TRBJ1-1,TRBV19,11,ASRRRGSTEAF
TRBJ1-2,TRBV6-5,10,ASSYFLGGYT
TRBJ1-4,TRBV3-1/TRBV3-2,14,ASSQPRTGGVEKLF
TRBJ1-3,TRBV9,12,ASSVDGSGNTIY
TRBJ2-1,TRBV6-6,13,ASSYSGQGINEQF
TRBJ1-2,TRBV6-5,9,ASGQGAGYT
TRBJ1-3,TRBV5-4,13,ASSSGQGAGNTIY
TRBJ2-7,TRBV5-1,13,ASSQLAGVIYEQY
TRBJ2-1,TRBV15,13,ATSRRGRKNNEQF
TRBJ1-4,TRBV5-1,13,ASSLSIQDNEKLF
TRBJ1-1,TRBV6-6,12,ASSTSGTGGEAF
TRBJ2-5,TRBV5-1,13,ASSLAEREGETQY
TRBJ2-6,TRBV18,13,ASSQTGHGANVLT
TRBJ1-5,TRBV6-1,13,ASSEGSRSNQPQH
TRBJ1-1,TRBV10-3,9,AVRGDTEAF
TRBJ2-1,TRBV12-3/TRBV12-4,10,ASSMRLEGAV
TRBJ2-1,TRBV12-3/TRBV12-4,11,ASRPTGGNEQF
TRBJ2-3,TRBV6-2/TRBV6-3,13,ASSYLAGTTDTQY
TRBJ1-5,TRBV6-5,12,ASSYRGPNQPQH
TRBJ2-6,TRBV4-1,18,ASSQDRAGAPISGANVLT
TRBJ2-5,TRBV9,12,ASSVGASGKTQY
TRBJ2-7,TRBV6-5,13,ASSSREGAINEQY
TRBJ2-3,TRBV30,17,AWRIAVLGASVPPDTQY
TRBJ2-3,TRBV6-5,12,ASKRQRNTDTQY
TRBJ1-4,TRBV5-1,11,ASSTATNEKLF
TRBJ2-5,TRBV4-3,15,ASSQEPPRGGQETQY
TRBJ1-2,TRBV28,11,ASSLGRGYGYT
TRBJ2-7,TRBV18,15,ASSQPTSSGGSRRQY
TRBJ1-2,TRBV27,15,ASSFREVTGVPYGYT
TRBJ2-3,TRBV5-1,13,ASSLVTGDTDTQY
TRBJ1-5,TRBV2,13,ASGGGTASNQPQH
TRBJ2-1,TRBV6-5,14,ASSFSGANLYNEQF
TRBJ2-3,TRBV5-1,12,ASSLRGDTDTQY
TRBJ1-2,TRBV5-4,15,ASSSRARGGANYGYT
TRBJ2-1,TRBV14,14,ASSRGFGLERNEQF
TRBJ2-3,TRBV9,13,ASSVAGQGTDTQY
TRBJ1-1,TRBV18,15,ASSPFRTGNSNTEAF
TRBJ2-7,TRBV19,13,ATRRAWDSSYEQY
TRBJ1-6,TRBV5-1,15,ASSPSGTGWVNSPLH
TRBJ2-5,TRBV18,13,ASSPSLAQGETQY
TRBJ2-3,TRBV5-4,14,ASSFLAGGGTDTQY
TRBJ2-6,TRBV19,15,ASSISSWGPGANVLT
TRBJ2-5,TRBV28,15,ASSLENTGHLQETQY
TRBJ2-3,TRBV7-8,14,ASSRGAGGRTDTQY
TRBJ2-7,TRBV4-3,14,ASSQDIRGGSYEQY
TRBJ2-3,TRBV5-4,14,ASRARLGTITDTQY
TRBJ2-3,TRBV9,12,ASSTTSGTDTQY